The 7 T cell receptor beta chains below all came from one sample that was sequenced in a study of shared clonotypes between healthy human individuals. Repertoires were generated with immunoSEQ multiplex PCR, while TCRdb's copy carries only in-frame clones and drops some. The table records under 130,000 clones, less than 80% of them present only once. The sample comprised memory CD8+ T cells sorted from blood. The subset is: CD45RO+ cells pooled with CCR7-negative TemRA cells. These receptors came from a woman in her thirties in good health.

The chain is built from TRBV5-6 and TRBJ1-4; possible D gene TRBD1, 6 bases. CDR3 length equals 13 residues. V was shortened by 3 bases and J by 8 bases, with 11 bases between the two germline ends. CDR1 and CDR2 from the germline V gene are SGHDT and YYEEEE. The CDR3 region is CASSSGGGEKLFF. CDR3 bases: TGTGCCAGCAGCTCAGGAGGGGGGGAAAAACTGTTTTTT.

The gene calls are TRBV28 and TRBJ2-7; the match to TRBD2 covers 7 bases. Germline CDR1 MDHEN, CDR2 SYDVKM. Trimming removed 5 bases from V and 7 bases from J; junction bases left unmatched: 14. CDR3 length: 15 amino acids. CDR3 bases: TGTGCCAGCAGTAACCCAAGGGGCGGGAGCGGTGAGCAGTACTTC. This gives the protein CASSNPRGGSGEQYF.

The chain recombines TRBV6-1 with TRBJ1-2; D perhaps matches TRBD1 (6 bases). The CDR3 is made up of 15 amino acids. V gave up 1 base and J gave up 3 bases, with 12 bases separating them. Germline V gene data show CDR1 as MNHNS and CDR2 as SASEGT. The CDR3 sequence: CASSEVGAFDYGYTF. As DNA, the CDR3 is TGTGCCAGCAGTGAAGTGGGGGCATTCGACTATGGCTACACCTTC.

This clone was recorded a few times. The rearrangement joins TRBV19 to TRBJ1-5; D is ambiguous. Germline V CDR1 and CDR2: LNHDA, SQIVND (reference sequence). Trimming cost V 5 bases and J 5 bases, with 7 bases left between them. This CDR3 is 12 amino acids long. The CDR3 DNA follows: TGTGCCAGTAGTGACACTCATCAGCCCCAGCATTTT. Protein product: CASSDTHQPQHF.

This chain links TRBV14 with TRBJ2-1; TRBD2 matches at 7 bases. Germline CDR1 is SGHDN and CDR2 is FVKESK. V lost 4 bases, J lost 2 bases, and 14 bases stayed unmatched. This CDR3 comprises 18 residues. DNA of the CDR3: TGTGCCAGCAGCCCCCGCGGCGGGAGCTCCACAACCTACAATGAGCAGTTCTTC. Amino acids: CASSPRGGSSTTYNEQFF.

This clone was found a few times. V and J are TRBV20-1 and TRBJ2-1; D remains unclear. V lost 3 bases to trimming and J lost 4 bases, with 4 bases between them. The CDR3 extends over 11 amino acids. Looked up from germline, CDR1 is DFQATT and CDR2 is SNEGSKA (reference sequence). CDR3 sequence reads: CSASSYNEQFF. CDR3 nucleotides: TGCAGTGCTAGTTCTTACAATGAGCAGTTCTTC.

This clone was seen only once. V and J are TRBV10-1 and TRBJ2-7, with 10 bases identical to TRBD1. Trimming removed 4 bases from V and 2 bases from J; junction bases left unmatched: 5. CDR3 length: 15 residues. Germline V lookup: CDR1 WNHNN, CDR2 SYGVQD (reference sequence). The DNA of the CDR3 is TGCGCCAGCAGTGCGGGGACAGGGGCCGCCTACGAGCAGTACTTC. Encoded protein: CASSAGTGAAYEQYF.